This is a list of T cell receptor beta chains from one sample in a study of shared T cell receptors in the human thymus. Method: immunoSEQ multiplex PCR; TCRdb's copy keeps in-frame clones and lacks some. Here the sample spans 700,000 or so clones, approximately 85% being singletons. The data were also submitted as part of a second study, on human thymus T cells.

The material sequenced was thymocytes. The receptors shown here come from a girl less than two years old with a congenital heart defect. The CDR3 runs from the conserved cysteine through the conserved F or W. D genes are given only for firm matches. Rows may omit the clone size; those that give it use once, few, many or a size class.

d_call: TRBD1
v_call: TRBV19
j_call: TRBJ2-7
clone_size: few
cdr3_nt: TGTGCCACCCAAATGGCCGACGAAGGGACAGGGGTTTACGAGCAGTACTTC
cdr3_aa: CATQMADEGTGVYEQYF

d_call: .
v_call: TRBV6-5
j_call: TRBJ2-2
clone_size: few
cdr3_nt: TGTGCCAGCAGTCCACGGACAACCCGCACCGGGGAGCTGTTTTTT
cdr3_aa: CASSPRTTRTGELFF

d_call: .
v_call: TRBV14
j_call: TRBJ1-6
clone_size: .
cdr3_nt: TGTGCCAGCAGCTCCCTCCAGGCAGGGGATTCACCCCTCCACTTT
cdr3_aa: CASSSLQAGDSPLHF

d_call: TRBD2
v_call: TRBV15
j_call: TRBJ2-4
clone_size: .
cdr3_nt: TGTGCCACCAGCAGCTCCCTAGATGGGGGAGGGCTGGAGTTGAACATTCAGTACTTC
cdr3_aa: CATSSSLDGGGLELNIQYF

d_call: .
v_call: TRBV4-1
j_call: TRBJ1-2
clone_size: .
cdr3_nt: TGCGCCAGCAGCCAAGATCGCGGAGGGTTAGGCTACACCTTC
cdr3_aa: CASSQDRGGLGYTF

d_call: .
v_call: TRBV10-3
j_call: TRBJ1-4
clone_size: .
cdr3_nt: TGTGCCACCAGAGCTCATAGGGGAAGGAATGAAAAACTGTTTTTT
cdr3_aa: CATRAHRGRNEKLFF

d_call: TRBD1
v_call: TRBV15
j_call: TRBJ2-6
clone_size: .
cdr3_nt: TGTGCCACCAGCAGGAGCCTAGGGACAGGGGTACCCTCTGGGGCCAACGTCCTGACTTTC
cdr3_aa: CATSRSLGTGVPSGANVLTF

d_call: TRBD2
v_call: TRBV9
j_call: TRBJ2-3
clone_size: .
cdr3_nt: TGTGCCAGCAGGGCGGAGTTGGGGGGCGGGGGGAGCCCAGATACGCAGTATTTT
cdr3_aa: CASRAELGGGGSPDTQYF

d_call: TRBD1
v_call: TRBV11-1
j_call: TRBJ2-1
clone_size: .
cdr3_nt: TGTGCCAGCAGCCAAGACAGGGTTTCCTACAATGAGCAGTTCTTC
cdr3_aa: CASSQDRVSYNEQFF

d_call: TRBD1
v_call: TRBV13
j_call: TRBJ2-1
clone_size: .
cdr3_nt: TGTGCCAGCAACCGACAGGGCGCGTATTGCGGTGAGCAGTTCTTC
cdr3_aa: CASNRQGAYCGEQFF

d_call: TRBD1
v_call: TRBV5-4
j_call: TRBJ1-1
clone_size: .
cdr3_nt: TGTGCCAGCAGCCGGGACAGGGGGCTCGCGAGGGACACTGAAGCTTTCTTT
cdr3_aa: CASSRDRGLARDTEAFF

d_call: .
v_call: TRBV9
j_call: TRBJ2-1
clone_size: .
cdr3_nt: TGTGCCAGCAGCGATCTCGCTAGCCATGAGCAGTTCTTC
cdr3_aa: CASSDLASHEQFF

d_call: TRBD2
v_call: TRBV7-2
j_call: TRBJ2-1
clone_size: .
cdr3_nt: TGTGCCAGCAGCACCTTAGCGGGGGGGCTTTACAATGAGCAGTTCTTC
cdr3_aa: CASSTLAGGLYNEQFF

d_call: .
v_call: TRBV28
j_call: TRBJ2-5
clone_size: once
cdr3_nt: TGTGCCAGCAGTTTAGAGTCAGGGGATGGGCGGGAGACCCAGTACTTC
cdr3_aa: CASSLESGDGRETQYF